The 9 T cell receptor beta chains below were found in one sample sequenced in a study of cytomegalovirus exposure and HLA in healthy donors. The PCR employed 60 Vbeta primers together with 13 Jbeta primers. Clones were read by immunoSEQ multiplex PCR, and TCRdb kept only the in-frame ones, dropping some. The sample has approximately 290,000 clones, 80% seen once. Sequenced input: PBMCs. These receptors all stem from a girl aged 2-15 years in good health and CMV-seronegative.

Written as DNA, the CDR3 is TGTGCCAGCAGCCAAGCTTTCCAGGGCACCTCTGGAAACACCATATATTTT. Translation gives CASSQAFQGTSGNTIYF. The chain has TRBV14 and TRBJ1-3; the D gene is possibly TRBD1 (5 bases). Trimming took off 1 base at V and 0 bases at J, with 13 bases between the two ends. CDR3 length equals 17 residues. The germline CDR1 and CDR2 sequences are SGHDN and FVKESK.

The genes are TRBV4-1 and TRBJ2-3; 7 bases line up with TRBD1. This CDR3 region has 15 residues. V gave up 6 bases and J gave up 3 bases; unmatched junction bases: 9. CDR1 is MGHRA, CDR2 YSYEKL, per germline. CDR3 sequence (DNA): TGCGCCAGCAGTTACAGGGGTAGTGGTACAGATACGCAGTATTTT. Translating it yields CASSYRGSGTDTQYF.

This clone was counted between two and nine times. V and J are TRBV5-8 and TRBJ2-4; D might be TRBD1 (6 bases). Germline-derived CDR1 and CDR2 are SGHTS and YDEGEE. With 1 base removed from V and 0 bases from J, the gap between germline ends came to 14 bases. The CDR3 covers 17 residues. The CDR3 DNA sequence: TGTGCCAGCAGCTTGTTGCGTCAGGGGCTAGCCAAAAACATTCAGTACTTC. It encodes CASSLLRQGLAKNIQYF. The full variable domain, rest sourced from reference TRBV5-8 and TRBJ2-4, is EAGVTQSPTHLIKTRGQQATLRCSPISGHTSVYWYQQALGLGLQFLLWYDEGEERNRGNFPPRFSGRQFPNYSSELNVNALELEDSALYLCASSLLRQGLAKNIQYFGAGTRLSVL.

The chain is built from TRBV9 and TRBJ1-3, with 7 bases matching TRBD1. V dropped 0 bases and J dropped 3; count of bases not matched to a gene: 6. The CDR3 loop spans 16 amino acids. Germline V gene sequence: CDR1 SGDLS, CDR2 YYNGEE. CDR3 coding DNA: TGTGCCAGCAGCGTAGTACCAGGGGGAGGTGGAAACACCATATATTTT. Residues: CASSVVPGGGGNTIYF.

J is TRBJ2-2 and V is TRBV28; 10 bases agree with TRBD2. The CDR3 runs 18 residues. With 5 bases clipped from V and 0 bases from J, the junction kept 9 bases outside the gene matches. Germline CDR1 and CDR2: MDHEN and SYDVKM. CDR3 bases: TGTGCCAGCAGTCCCCCGGGACTAGCGCGTCCGAACACCGGGGAGCTGTTTTTT. Amino acid sequence: CASSPPGLARPNTGELFF.

This clone has only a few counts. This chain joins TRBV5-1 and TRBJ2-3; maybe TRBD2 (5 bases). Germline CDR1 reads SGHRS; CDR2 reads YFSETQ. Trimming left V 4 bases short and J 8 bases short, with 11 bases between. The CDR3 is made up of 12 amino acids. The CDR3 nucleotides are TGCGCCAGCAGCGCGGGTAAGGCTACGCAGTATTTT. As protein: CASSAGKATQYF. The full variable domain, its missing parts supplied by reference TRBV5-1 and TRBJ2-3, is KAGVTQTPRYLIKTRGQQVTLSCSPISGHRSVSWYQQTPGQGLQFLFEYFSETQRNKGNFPGRFSGRQFSNSRSEMNVSTLELGDSALYLCASSAGKATQYFGPGTRLTVL.

V is TRBV9 and J is TRBJ1-2; D remains ambiguous. This CDR3 region has 13 residues. The V and J ends lost 0 bases and 3 bases respectively, with 6 bases between them. CDR1 is SGDLS, CDR2 YYNGEE, per germline. DNA for the CDR3: TGTGCCAGCAGCGTAGCACAGCACTATGGCTACACCTTC. Its protein is CASSVAQHYGYTF.

This sequence joins TRBV2 and TRBJ1-6; 7 bases map to TRBD1. This CDR3 is built from 13 residues. J lost 7 bases, V lost 7 bases, and 4 bases had no gene match. Germline V CDR1 and CDR2: SNHLY, FYNNEI. The CDR3 sequence is CASMGQRNSPLHF. The CDR3, as DNA: TGTGCCAGCATGGGACAGCGAAATTCACCCCTCCACTTT.

This clone has only a few counts. This rearrangement joins TRBV6-4 to TRBJ2-3; the D gene is possibly TRBD1 (6 bases). CDR1 MRHNA and CDR2 SNTAGT come from the germline V gene. The V end lost 0 bases, the J end lost 0 bases, and 10 bases lay between the germline ends. The CDR3 sequence is 16 residues long. The CDR3 DNA reads as TGTGCCAGCAGTGACTCCTGGACAGCTAGCACAGATACGCAGTATTTT. Its protein product is CASSDSWTASTDTQYF.